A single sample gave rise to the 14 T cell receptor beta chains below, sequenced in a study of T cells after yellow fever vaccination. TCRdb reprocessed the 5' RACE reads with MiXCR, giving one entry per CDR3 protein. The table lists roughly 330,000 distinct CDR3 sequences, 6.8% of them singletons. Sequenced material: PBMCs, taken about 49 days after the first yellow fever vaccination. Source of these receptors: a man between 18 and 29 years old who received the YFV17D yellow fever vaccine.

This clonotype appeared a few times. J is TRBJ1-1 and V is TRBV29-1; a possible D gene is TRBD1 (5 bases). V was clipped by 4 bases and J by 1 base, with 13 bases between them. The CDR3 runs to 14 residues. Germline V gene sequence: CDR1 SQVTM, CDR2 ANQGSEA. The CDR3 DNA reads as TGCAGCGTTGGTTGGGGCGCTGAGAACACTGAAGCTTTCTTT. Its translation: CSVGWGAENTEAFF.

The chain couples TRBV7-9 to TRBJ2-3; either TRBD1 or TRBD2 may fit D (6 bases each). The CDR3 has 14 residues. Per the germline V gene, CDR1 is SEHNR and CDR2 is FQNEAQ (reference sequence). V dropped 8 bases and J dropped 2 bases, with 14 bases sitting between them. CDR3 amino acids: CASREGGSTDTQYF. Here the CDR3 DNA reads TGTGCCAGCCGCGAGGGGGGATCCACAGATACGCAGTATTTT.

This CDR3 reads CASSLASQTNQPQHF. The CDR3, as DNA: TGTGCCAGCAGCTTAGCGAGTCAGACCAATCAGCCCCAGCATTTT. The J gene is TRBJ1-5, the V gene TRBV7-2; no reliable D call. This CDR3 has 15 amino acids. Germline CDR1 and CDR2: SGHTA and FQGNSA. Trimming took off 0 bases at V and 3 bases at J, with 9 bases between the two ends.

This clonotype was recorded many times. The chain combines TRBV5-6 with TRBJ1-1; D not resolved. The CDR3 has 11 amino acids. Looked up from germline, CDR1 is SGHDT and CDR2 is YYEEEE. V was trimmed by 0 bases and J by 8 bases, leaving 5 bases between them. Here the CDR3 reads CASSLGLEAFF. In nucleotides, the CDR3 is TGTGCCAGCAGCTTGGGGTTAGAAGCTTTCTTT.

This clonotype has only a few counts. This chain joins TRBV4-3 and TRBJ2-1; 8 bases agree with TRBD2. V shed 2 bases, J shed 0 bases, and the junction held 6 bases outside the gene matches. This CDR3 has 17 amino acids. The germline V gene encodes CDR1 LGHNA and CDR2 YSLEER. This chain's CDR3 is CASSQTYSGVSYNEQFF. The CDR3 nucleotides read TGCGCCAGCAGCCAAACATATAGCGGGGTCTCCTACAATGAGCAGTTCTTC.

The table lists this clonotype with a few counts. CDR3: CASSWGDLKTGELFF. The CDR3 nucleotides read TGTGCCAGCAGCTGGGGGGATCTAAAGACCGGGGAGCTGTTTTTT. The chain links TRBV7-7 to TRBJ2-2; the D gene is possibly TRBD2 (6 bases). The length of the CDR3 is 15 residues. Germline V gives CDR1 SSHAT, CDR2 FNYEAQ (reference sequence). Between the trimmed V and J ends, which lost 4 bases and 5 bases, there was a span of 14 bases.

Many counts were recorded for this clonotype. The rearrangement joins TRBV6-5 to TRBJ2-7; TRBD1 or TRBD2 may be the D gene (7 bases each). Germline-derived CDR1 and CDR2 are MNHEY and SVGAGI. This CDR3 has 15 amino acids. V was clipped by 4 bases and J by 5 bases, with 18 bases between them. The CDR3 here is CASSSAGGGRNEQYF. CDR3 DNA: TGTGCCAGCAGTTCCGCAGGGGGGGGCCGGAACGAGCAGTACTTC.

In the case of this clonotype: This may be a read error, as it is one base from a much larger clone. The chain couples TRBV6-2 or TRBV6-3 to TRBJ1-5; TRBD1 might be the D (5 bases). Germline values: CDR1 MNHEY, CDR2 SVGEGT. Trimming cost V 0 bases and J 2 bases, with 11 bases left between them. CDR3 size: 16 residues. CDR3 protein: CASSYSLGERNQPQHF. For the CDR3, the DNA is TGTGCCAGCAGTTACTCGCTGGGGGAGCGCAATCAGCCCCAGCATTTT.

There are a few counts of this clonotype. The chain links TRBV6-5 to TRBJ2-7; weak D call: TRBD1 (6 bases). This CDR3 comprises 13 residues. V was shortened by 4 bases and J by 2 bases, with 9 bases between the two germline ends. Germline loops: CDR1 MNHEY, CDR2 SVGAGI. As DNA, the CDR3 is TGTGCCAGCAGTTCAGGGGTGCCCTACGAGCAGTACTTC. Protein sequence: CASSSGVPYEQYF.

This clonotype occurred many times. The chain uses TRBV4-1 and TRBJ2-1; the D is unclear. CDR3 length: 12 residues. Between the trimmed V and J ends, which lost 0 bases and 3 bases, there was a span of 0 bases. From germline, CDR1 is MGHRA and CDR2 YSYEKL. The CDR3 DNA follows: TGCGCCAGCAGCCAAGACTACAATGAGCAGTTCTTC. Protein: CASSQDYNEQFF.

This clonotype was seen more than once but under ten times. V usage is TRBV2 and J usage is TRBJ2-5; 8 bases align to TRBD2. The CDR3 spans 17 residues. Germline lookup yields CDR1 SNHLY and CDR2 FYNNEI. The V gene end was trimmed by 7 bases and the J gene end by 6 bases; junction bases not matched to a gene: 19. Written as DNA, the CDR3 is TGTGCCAGCACACCCCCCCCAGCGGGGGCGCGGGGACAGACCCAGTACTTC. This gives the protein CASTPPPAGARGQTQYF. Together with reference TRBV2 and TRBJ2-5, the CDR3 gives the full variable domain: EPEVTQTPSHQVTQMGQEVILRCVPISNHLYFYWYRQILGQKVEFLVSFYNNEISEKSEIFDDQFSVERPDGSNFTLKIRSTKLEDSAMYFCASTPPPAGARGQTQYFGPGTRLLVL.

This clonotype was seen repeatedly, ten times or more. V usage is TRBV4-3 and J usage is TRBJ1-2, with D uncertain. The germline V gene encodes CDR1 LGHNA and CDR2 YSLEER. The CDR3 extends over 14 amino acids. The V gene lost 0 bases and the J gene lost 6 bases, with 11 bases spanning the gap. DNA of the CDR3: TGCGCCAGCAGCCAAGAGCATACGAGGAATGGCTACACCTTC. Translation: CASSQEHTRNGYTF.

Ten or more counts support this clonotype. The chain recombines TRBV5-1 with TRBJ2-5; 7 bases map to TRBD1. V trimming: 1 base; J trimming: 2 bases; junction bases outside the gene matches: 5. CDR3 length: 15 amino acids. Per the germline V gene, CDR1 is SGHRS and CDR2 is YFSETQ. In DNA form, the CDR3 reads TGCGCCAGCAGCTTGTCAGGGGGTTCACAAGAGACCCAGTACTTC. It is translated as CASSLSGGSQETQYF.

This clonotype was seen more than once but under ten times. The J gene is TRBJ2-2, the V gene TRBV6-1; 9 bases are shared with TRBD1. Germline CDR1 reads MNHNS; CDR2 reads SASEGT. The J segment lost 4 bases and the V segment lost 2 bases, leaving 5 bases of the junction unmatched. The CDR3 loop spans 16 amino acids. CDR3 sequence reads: CASSEHRGLGTGELFF. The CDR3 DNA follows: TGTGCCAGCAGTGAACACAGGGGGCTCGGCACCGGGGAGCTGTTTTTT.